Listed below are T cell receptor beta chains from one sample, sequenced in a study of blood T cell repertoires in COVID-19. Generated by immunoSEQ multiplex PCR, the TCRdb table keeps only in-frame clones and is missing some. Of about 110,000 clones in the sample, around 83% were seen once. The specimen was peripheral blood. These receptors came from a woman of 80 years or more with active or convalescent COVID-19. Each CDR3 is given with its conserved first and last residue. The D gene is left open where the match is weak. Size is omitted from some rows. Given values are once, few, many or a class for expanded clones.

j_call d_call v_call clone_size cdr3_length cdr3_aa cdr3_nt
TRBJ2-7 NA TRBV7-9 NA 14 CASSLVDSSYEQYF TGTGCCAGCAGCTTAGTTGACAGCTCCTACGAGCAGTACTTC
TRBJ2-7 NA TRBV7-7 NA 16 CASSSYGDTFSYEQYF TGTGCTAGCAGCTCTTACGGGGACACCTTCTCCTACGAGCAGTACTTC
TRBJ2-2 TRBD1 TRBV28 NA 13 CASSMTGLGELFF TGTGCCAGCAGCATGACAGGGCTCGGGGAGCTGTTTTTT
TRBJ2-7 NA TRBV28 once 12 CASSFSSHEQYF TGTGCCAGCAGTTTCTCCAGTCACGAGCAGTACTTC
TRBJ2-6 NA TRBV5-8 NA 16 CASSLWRLSGANVLTF TGTGCCAGCAGCTTGTGGAGGCTATCTGGGGCCAACGTCCTGACTTTC
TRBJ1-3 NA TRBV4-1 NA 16 CASSQAPDSSGNTIYF TGCGCCAGCAGCCAAGCTCCGGACAGCTCTGGAAACACCATATATTTT
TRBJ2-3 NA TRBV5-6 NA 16 CASRRGLSSLTDTQYF TGTGCCAGCCGCCGAGGACTAAGCTCACTGACAGATACGCAGTATTTT
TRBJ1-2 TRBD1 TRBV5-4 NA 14 CASSPGQAFYGYTF TGTGCCAGCAGCCCGGGACAGGCCTTCTATGGCTACACCTTC
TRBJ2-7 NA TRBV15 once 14 CATSREGAYTTLYF TGTGCCACCAGCAGAGAAGGGGCGTATACGACCCTGTACTTC
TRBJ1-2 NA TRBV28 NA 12 CASSPGSYGYTF TGTGCCAGCAGCCCAGGGTCCTATGGCTACACCTTC
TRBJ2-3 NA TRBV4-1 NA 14 CASSQEVAPDTQYF TGCGCCAGCAGCCAAGAGGTAGCCCCAGATACGCAGTATTTT
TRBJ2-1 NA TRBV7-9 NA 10 CASSRGEQFF TGTGCCAGCAGTAGGGGTGAGCAGTTCTTC
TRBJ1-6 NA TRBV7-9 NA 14 CASSLGSDNSPLHF TGTGCCAGCAGCTTAGGGTCGGATAATTCACCCCTCCACTTT
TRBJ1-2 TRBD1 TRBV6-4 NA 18 CASSVLGLTRQGDYGYTF TGTGCCAGCAGTGTCCTCGGACTAACCAGACAGGGAGACTATGGCTACACCTTC
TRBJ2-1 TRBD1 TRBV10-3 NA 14 CAAVRDRGANEQFF TGTGCCGCCGTCCGGGACAGGGGAGCCAATGAGCAGTTCTTC
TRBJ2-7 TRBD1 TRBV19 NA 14 CASSIHRGPYEQYF TGTGCCAGTAGTATACACAGGGGCCCCTACGAGCAGTACTTC
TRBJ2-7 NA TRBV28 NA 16 CATSTRRGANKYEQYF TGTGCCACCTCCACACGAAGGGGCGCGAATAAGTACGAGCAGTACTTC
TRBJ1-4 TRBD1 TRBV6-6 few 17 CASSHRGRRSTNEKLFF TGTGCCAGCAGTCACAGGGGGCGCAGATCGACTAATGAAAAACTGTTTTTT
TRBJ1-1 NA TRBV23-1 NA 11 CATPRGTEAFF TGCGCCACCCCGCGGGGCACTGAAGCTTTCTTT
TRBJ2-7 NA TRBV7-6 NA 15 CASSISSDRSYEQYF TGTGCCAGCAGCATAAGCTCGGACAGATCCTACGAGCAGTACTTC
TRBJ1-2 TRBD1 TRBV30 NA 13 CAQIQGAGYGYTF TGTGCCCAAATACAGGGGGCGGGGTATGGCTACACCTTC
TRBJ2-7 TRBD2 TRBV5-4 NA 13 CASTSGSSYEQYF TGTGCCAGCACTAGCGGGAGCTCCTACGAGCAGTACTTC
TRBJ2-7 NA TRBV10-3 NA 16 CAISLGDRGKSYEQYF TGTGCCATCAGTCTAGGGGATCGCGGGAAATCCTACGAGCAGTACTTC
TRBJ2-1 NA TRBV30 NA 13 CAWVLEVVNEQFF TGTGCCTGGGTCCTGGAGGTCGTCAATGAGCAGTTCTTC
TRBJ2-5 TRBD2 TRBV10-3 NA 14 CAIREGLARETQYF TGTGCCATCAGGGAAGGACTAGCGCGTGAGACCCAGTACTTC
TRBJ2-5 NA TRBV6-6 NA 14 CASSYGRYQETQYF TGTGCCAGCAGTTACGGCCGCTACCAAGAGACCCAGTACTTC
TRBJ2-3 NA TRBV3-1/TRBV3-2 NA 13 CASAHVELATQYF TGTGCCAGCGCACATGTTGAGTTAGCAACGCAGTATTTT
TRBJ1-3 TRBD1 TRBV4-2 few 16 CASSQDRQGAGNTIYF TGTGCCAGCAGCCAAGATCGACAGGGGGCTGGAAACACCATATATTTT
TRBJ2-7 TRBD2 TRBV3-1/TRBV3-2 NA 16 CASSQGPSGSSYEQYF TGTGCCAGCAGCCAAGGACCTAGCGGGAGCTCCTACGAGCAGTACTTC
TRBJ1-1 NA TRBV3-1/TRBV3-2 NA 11 CASSFRAEAFF TGTGCCAGCAGCTTCAGGGCTGAAGCTTTCTTT
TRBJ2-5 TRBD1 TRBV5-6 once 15 CAMPQGGQGKETQYF TGTGCCATGCCCCAGGGGGGACAGGGGAAAGAGACCCAGTACTTC
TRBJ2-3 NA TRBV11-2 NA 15 CASSPRSSGTDTQYF TGTGCCAGCAGCCCCCGGAGTAGCGGAACAGATACGCAGTATTTT
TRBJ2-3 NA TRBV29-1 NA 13 CSVGPFSTDTQYF TGCAGCGTTGGGCCGTTTAGCACAGATACGCAGTATTTT